These T cell receptor beta chains were read from a single sample in a study of beta chain features in type 1 diabetes. Profiled with immunoSEQ multiplex PCR; TCRdb holds only in-frame clones, not every one. The sample yields over 150,000 clones, approximately 8.1% seen once. The source material was central memory CD4+ T cells from blood. The receptor set was obtained from a young man in good health. The CDR3 runs from the conserved cysteine through the conserved F or W. Each record gives: V gene, J gene, CDR3 length, D gene, CDR3 protein. The D gene is left open where the match is weak.

TRBV5-4	TRBJ2-5	13	NA	CASSLGGPETQYF
TRBV7-2	TRBJ1-1	15	NA	CASSLMTPSNTEAFF
TRBV11-2	TRBJ2-3	14	NA	CASSPASYTDTQYF
TRBV30	TRBJ2-5	14	TRBD2	CAWSVLGGGETQYF
TRBV7-2	TRBJ1-3	16	NA	CASSLFGGMAGNTIYF
TRBV14	TRBJ2-3	16	NA	CASSQLAYASTDTQYF
TRBV5-1	TRBJ1-4	14	NA	CASSLAREKEKLFF
TRBV9	TRBJ2-1	14	NA	CASSVAQSYNEQFF
TRBV5-1	TRBJ1-5	16	TRBD1	CASSLEPGQYNQPQHF
TRBV30	TRBJ2-3	12	NA	CAWSVGGDTQYF
TRBV20-1	TRBJ2-7	11	NA	CSVHASYEQYF
TRBV2	TRBJ1-5	14	NA	CASSSRENNQPQHF
TRBV7-9	TRBJ1-5	16	TRBD1	CASSLGTQGAGQPQHF
TRBV29-1	TRBJ2-1	12	NA	CSVRVGVGEQFF
TRBV13	TRBJ2-2	12	TRBD1	CASSTGGGELFF
TRBV19	TRBJ1-1	14	NA	CASSMGARNTEAFF
TRBV5-4	TRBJ2-5	14	TRBD1	CASSPGTVQETQYF
TRBV4-2	TRBJ2-5	14	NA	CASSSRRGGETQYF
TRBV6-6	TRBJ2-7	16	TRBD2	CASSYPGTSGTYEQYF
TRBV19	TRBJ2-7	13	TRBD1	CAREDRSYYEQYF
TRBV7-2	TRBJ2-7	15	TRBD2	CASSLGTGTSGTQYF
TRBV30	TRBJ2-1	14	TRBD2	CAWTPIGLVNEQFF
TRBV9	TRBJ2-3	18	TRBD2	CASSGERGLAVGTDTQYF
TRBV7-3	TRBJ1-1	13	NA	CASSLGTNTEAFF
TRBV5-1	TRBJ2-2	17	TRBD1	CASSLSGTGMNTGELFF
TRBV5-1	TRBJ2-1	16	TRBD2	CASSRSGMGSYNEQFF
TRBV28	TRBJ1-2	15	TRBD1	CASQHRGTFNYGYTF
TRBV30	TRBJ1-2	14	TRBD1	CAWSVGGQVYGYTF
TRBV7-2	TRBJ1-2	14	TRBD1	CASSSTSGGDGYTF
TRBV28	TRBJ1-2	16	TRBD1	CASSRRTGGVFYGYTF
TRBV5-4	TRBJ2-1	14	NA	CASSLEGVRNEQFF
TRBV9	TRBJ2-5	15	TRBD1	CASSIRDSPGETQYF
TRBV5-6	TRBJ1-1	13	NA	CASSLDRNTEAFF
TRBV7-6	TRBJ2-7	15	TRBD2	CASSLNPSGRDEQYF
TRBV14	TRBJ1-4	14	NA	CASSRTGLWEKLFF
TRBV5-1	TRBJ2-5	13	TRBD1	CASSLARDRDQYF
TRBV11-1	TRBJ2-1	16	NA	CASSLDRRAVLNEQFF
TRBV4-2	TRBJ1-5	16	TRBD1	CASSLARDRGNQPQHF
TRBV19	TRBJ2-1	15	TRBD2	CASSMTSGTSGGQFF
TRBV7-3	TRBJ1-2	13	NA	CASSIPGQTGYTF
TRBV18	TRBJ1-1	16	TRBD1	CASSPRTGYMNTEAFF
TRBV10-1	TRBJ1-5	15	NA	CASRPLGGGNQPQHF
TRBV5-6	TRBJ1-1	14	TRBD1	CASSSWTGRTEAFF
TRBV9	TRBJ1-2	15	TRBD1	CASSPRTGGNYGYTF
TRBV6-6	TRBJ1-5	14	NA	CASSHGQSNQPQHF
TRBV28	TRBJ1-6	13	NA	CASSFLGNSPLHF
TRBV7-2	TRBJ2-7	16	NA	CASSRPGRYLSYEQYF
TRBV9	TRBJ2-3	16	TRBD2	CASSARLAGVEDTQYF
TRBV29-1	TRBJ1-4	14	NA	CSVDPTGAEEKLFF
TRBV6-6	TRBJ1-2	14	NA	CASTIVGGVHGYTF
TRBV9	TRBJ1-2	15	NA	CASSVMETATGGYTF
TRBV10-3	TRBJ2-1	15	TRBD2	CAIISHSGGEDEQFF
TRBV30	TRBJ1-4	14	NA	CAWSVSRASGELFF
TRBV9	TRBJ2-3	14	TRBD2	CASSARLALDTQYF
TRBV18	TRBJ2-1	17	NA	CASSLRPLTSLRHEQFF